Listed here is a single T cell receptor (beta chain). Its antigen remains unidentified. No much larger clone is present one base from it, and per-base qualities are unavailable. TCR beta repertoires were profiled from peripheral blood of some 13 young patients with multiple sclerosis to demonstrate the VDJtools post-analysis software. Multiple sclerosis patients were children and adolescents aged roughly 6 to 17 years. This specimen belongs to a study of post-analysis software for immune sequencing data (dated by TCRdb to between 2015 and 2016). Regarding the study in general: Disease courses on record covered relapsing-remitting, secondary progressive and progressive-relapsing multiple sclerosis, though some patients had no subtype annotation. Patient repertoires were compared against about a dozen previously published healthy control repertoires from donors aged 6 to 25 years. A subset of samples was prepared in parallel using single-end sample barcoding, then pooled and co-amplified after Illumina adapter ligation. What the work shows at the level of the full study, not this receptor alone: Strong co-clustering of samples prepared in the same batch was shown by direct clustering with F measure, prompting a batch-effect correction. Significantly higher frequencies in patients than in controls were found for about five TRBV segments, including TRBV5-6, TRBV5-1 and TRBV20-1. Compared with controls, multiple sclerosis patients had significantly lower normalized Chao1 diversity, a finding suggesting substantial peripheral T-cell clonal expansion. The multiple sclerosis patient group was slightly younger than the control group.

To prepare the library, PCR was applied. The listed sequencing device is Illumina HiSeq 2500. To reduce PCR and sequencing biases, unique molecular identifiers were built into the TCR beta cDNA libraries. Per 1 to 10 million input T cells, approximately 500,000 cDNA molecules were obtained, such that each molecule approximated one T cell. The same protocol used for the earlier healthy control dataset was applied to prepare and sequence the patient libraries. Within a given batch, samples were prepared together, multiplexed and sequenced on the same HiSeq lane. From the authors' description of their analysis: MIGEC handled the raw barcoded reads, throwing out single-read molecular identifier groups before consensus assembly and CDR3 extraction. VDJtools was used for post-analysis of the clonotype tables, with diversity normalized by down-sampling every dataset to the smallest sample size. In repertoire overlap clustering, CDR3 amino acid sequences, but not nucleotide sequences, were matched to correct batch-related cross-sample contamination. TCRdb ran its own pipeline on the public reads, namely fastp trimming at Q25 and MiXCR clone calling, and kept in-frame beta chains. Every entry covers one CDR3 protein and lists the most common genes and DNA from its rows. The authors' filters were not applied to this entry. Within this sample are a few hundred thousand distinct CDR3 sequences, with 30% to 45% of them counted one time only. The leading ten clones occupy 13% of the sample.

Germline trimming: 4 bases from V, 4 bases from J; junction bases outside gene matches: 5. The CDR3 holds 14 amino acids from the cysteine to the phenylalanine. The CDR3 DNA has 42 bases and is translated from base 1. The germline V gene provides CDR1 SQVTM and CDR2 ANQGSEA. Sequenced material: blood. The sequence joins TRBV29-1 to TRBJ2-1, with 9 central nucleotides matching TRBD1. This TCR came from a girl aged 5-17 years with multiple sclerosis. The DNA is TGCAGCGTTGTCCGGGACAGGGTTTACAATGAGCAGTTCTTC. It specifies CSVVRDRVYNEQFF.